This T cell receptor (beta chain) was sequenced in a study of spatial heterogeneity in lung cancer. Looking at the study overall: Alpha-chain detections were consistently fewer than beta-chain detections among the sequences. Study-wide results and caveats: How many expanded intratumoral alpha and beta TCRs were present tracked the tumor mutation count, which was a count of nonsynonymous mutations.

Noted time point: sample taken at primary tumor resection. Untreated early-stage non-small cell lung cancer patients, roughly 75 in total, were the donors. The input material, whole RNA from tumor, nontumor lung or frozen PBMC, was sequenced unsorted. Using its own MiXCR run on the 5' RACE reads, TCRdb lists one record per CDR3 protein. The table shows over 15,000 distinct CDR3 sequences, with approximately 7% occurring only once. This clonotype was counted ten times or more. Its antigen is still unknown. This beta chain lies outside the target of a library built for alpha chains; its clone size means little. The CDR3 extends over 14 amino acids. V trimming: 5 bases; J trimming: 4 bases; junction bases outside the gene matches: 5. Looked up from germline, CDR1 is SEHNR and CDR2 is FQNEAQ (reference sequence).

The specimen comprised lung tumor tissue, sampled at surgery. The TCR was taken from a female donor with early-stage non-small cell lung cancer. The V and J genes are TRBV7-9 and TRBJ1-2, with 9 nucleotides matching TRBD1. CDR3 sequence: CASSRGQGGYGYTF. The CDR3 DNA sequence: TGTGCCAGCAGCAGGGGACAGGGTGGCTATGGCTACACCTTC.